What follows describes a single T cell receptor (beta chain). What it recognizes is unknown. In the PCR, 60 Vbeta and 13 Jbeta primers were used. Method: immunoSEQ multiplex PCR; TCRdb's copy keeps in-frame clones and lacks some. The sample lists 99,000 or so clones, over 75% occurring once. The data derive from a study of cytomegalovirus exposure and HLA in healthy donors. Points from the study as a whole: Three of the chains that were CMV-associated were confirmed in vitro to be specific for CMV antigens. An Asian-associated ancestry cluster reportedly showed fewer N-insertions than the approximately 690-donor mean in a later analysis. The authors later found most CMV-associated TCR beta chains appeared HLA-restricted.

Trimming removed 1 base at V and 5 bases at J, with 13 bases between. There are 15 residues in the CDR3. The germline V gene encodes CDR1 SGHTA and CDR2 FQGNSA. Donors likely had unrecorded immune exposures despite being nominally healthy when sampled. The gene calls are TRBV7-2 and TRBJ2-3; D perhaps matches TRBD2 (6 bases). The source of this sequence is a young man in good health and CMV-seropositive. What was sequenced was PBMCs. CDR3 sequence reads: CASSLGDWGRDTQYF. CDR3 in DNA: TGTGCCAGCAGCTTAGGGGACTGGGGGAGAGATACGCAGTATTTT.